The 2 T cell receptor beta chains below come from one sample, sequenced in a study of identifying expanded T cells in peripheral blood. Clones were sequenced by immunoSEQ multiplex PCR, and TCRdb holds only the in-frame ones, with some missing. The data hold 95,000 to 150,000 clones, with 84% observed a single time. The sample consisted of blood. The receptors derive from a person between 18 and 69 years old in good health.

CDR3 DNA: TGTGCCTGGAGTGAGAATGGACAGCCCCAGCATTTT. Residues: CAWSENGQPQHF. The rearrangement links TRBV30 to TRBJ1-5, with unresolved D. With 1 base removed from V and 7 bases from J, the gap between germline ends came to 8 bases. The CDR3 contains 12 residues. The germline V gene has CDR1 GTSNPN and CDR2 SVGIG (reference sequence).

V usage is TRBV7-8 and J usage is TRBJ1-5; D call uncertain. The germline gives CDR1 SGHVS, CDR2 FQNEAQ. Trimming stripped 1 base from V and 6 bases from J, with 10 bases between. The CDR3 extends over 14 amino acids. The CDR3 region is CASSLDGVGQPQHF. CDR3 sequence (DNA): TGTGCCAGCAGCTTAGATGGGGTTGGTCAGCCCCAGCATTTT. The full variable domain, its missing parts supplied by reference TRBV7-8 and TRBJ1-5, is GAGVSQSPRYKVAKRGQDVALRCDPISGHVSLFWYQQALGQGPEFLTYFQNEAQLDKSGLPSDRFFAERPEGSVSTLKIQRTQQEDSAVYLCASSLDGVGQPQHFGDGTRLSIL.